One and the same sample provided the 17 T cell receptor beta chains below, sequenced in a study of monozygotic twins with inflammatory bowel disease. TCRdb re-called the 5' RACE reads, yielding one record per CDR3 amino acid sequence without DNA. This sample's clone table lists approximately 300,000 distinct CDR3 sequences. Sequencing was done on a sample of blood. These TCRs come from a human donor with ulcerative colitis or Crohn's disease, or a healthy co-twin of an affected twin (not recorded which).

The V gene is TRBV20-1, the J gene TRBJ1-6; TCRdb's D call of TRBD1 is untestable without DNA. Germline values: CDR1 DFQATT, CDR2 SNEGSKA (reference sequence). The CDR3 contains 19 residues. CDR3 sequence: CSASQTGTLRDSYNSPLHF.

The genes are TRBV20-1 and TRBJ2-5; as DNA is missing, the TRBD2 call by TCRdb cannot be tested. Germline V gene data show CDR1 as DFQATT and CDR2 as SNEGSKA (reference sequence). The length of the CDR3 is 16 residues. The CDR3 region is CSARGRWGALQETQYF.

This chain uses TRBV25-1 with TRBJ1-2; TCRdb lists TRBD1, though no DNA is available to test this call. Germline V gene lookup returns CDR1 MGHDK and CDR2 SYGVNS. The CDR3 sequence is 16 residues long. The CDR3 region is CASSGDRGHTNYGYTF.

This CDR3 reads CSVEGTGSSGNTIYF. The rearrangement uses TRBV29-1 and TRBJ1-3; the TRBD1 assignment by TCRdb is unverifiable without DNA. The CDR3 totals 15 residues. In germline, CDR1 is SQVTM, CDR2 ANQGSEA.

J is TRBJ2-7 and V is TRBV7-2; the TRBD1 assignment by TCRdb is unverifiable without DNA. The CDR3 contains 13 residues. The germline V gene encodes CDR1 SGHTA and CDR2 FQGNSA. Here the CDR3 reads CASSLRTDREQYF.

The chain links TRBV5-1 to TRBJ2-3; TCRdb proposes TRBD1, but this gene call is untestable without DNA. CDR3 length equals 14 residues. Germline CDR1 SGHRS, CDR2 YFSETQ. CDR3 loop: CASSFTGSTDTQYF.

The chain couples TRBV6-5 to TRBJ2-5; TCRdb's assignment of TRBD2 cannot be checked, as there is no DNA. CDR3 length: 16 amino acids. CDR1 and CDR2 from the germline V gene are MNHEY and SVGAGI. Here the CDR3 reads CASSYSASELKETQYF.

The chain is built from TRBV27 and TRBJ1-5; TCRdb picks TRBD1, but there is no DNA to check that call. Germline V gene sequence: CDR1 MNHEY, CDR2 SMNVEV (reference sequence). CDR3 length: 12 amino acids. The CDR3 is CASKSGGAPQHF.

The chain employs TRBV11-2 and TRBJ2-5; without DNA, the TCRdb call of TRBD2 cannot be checked. This CDR3 comprises 16 residues. Looked up from germline, CDR1 is SGHAT and CDR2 is FQNNGV. The CDR3 sequence: CASSSILEVQEWTQYF.

The V gene is TRBV7-9, the J gene TRBJ2-5; TCRdb reports TRBD2, a call that lacks DNA to check it against. CDR3 length: 16 amino acids. Germline lookup yields CDR1 SEHNR and CDR2 FQNEAQ (reference sequence). The CDR3 here is CASSLHPLALLETQYF.

The rearrangement links TRBV9 to TRBJ2-3. This CDR3 has 14 residues. Per germline, CDR1 SGDLS and CDR2 YYNGEE. The CDR3 spells CASSVAGFTDTQYF.

The chain joins TRBV7-9 to TRBJ2-5. This CDR3 spans 12 amino acids. The germline CDR1 and CDR2 sequences are SEHNR and FQNEAQ (reference sequence). CDR3 region: CATEPVGETQYF.

This chain joins TRBV18 and TRBJ2-3. The CDR3 extends over 12 amino acids. Germline-derived CDR1 and CDR2 are KGHSH and LQKENI. CDR3 region: CASSPQGDTQYF.

The chain has TRBV2 and TRBJ1-2. The CDR3 spans 13 residues. The V gene's germline CDR1 is SNHLY and CDR2 FYNNEI. CDR3 in amino acids: CASSETVNYGYTF.

V gene TRBV27 combines with J gene TRBJ2-1. The germline gives CDR1 MNHEY, CDR2 SMNVEV (reference sequence). CDR3 length: 13 amino acids. The CDR3 is CASSFRAANEQFF.

The V and J genes are TRBV9 and TRBJ1-2; TCRdb's D call of TRBD1 is untestable without DNA. The germline V gene has CDR1 SGDLS and CDR2 YYNGEE. The CDR3 runs to 13 residues. The CDR3 here is CASSVAGAYGYTF.

The chain is built from TRBV11-2 and TRBJ2-4; TCRdb names TRBD2, which stays unverified in the absence of DNA. The germline gives CDR1 SGHAT, CDR2 FQNNGV. The CDR3 spans 16 residues. The CDR3 spells CASSLGLAGAPGIQYF. The entire variable domain, with the rest obtained from reference TRBV11-2 and TRBJ2-4, is as follows: EAGVAQSPRYKIIEKRQSVAFWCNPISGHATLYWYQQILGQGPKLLIQFQNNGVVDDSQLPKDRFSAERLKGVDSTLKIQPAKLEDSAVYLCASSLGLAGAPGIQYFGAGTRLSVL.